This T cell receptor beta chain is from a study of T cells in Graves' hyperthyroidism and ophthalmopathy. The patients, who ranged from 18 to 65 in age, presented with newly diagnosed hyperthyroidism lasting under 2 months. The CDR3 regions of TCR beta were amplified from RNA transcripts. Using the HTBI primer set, a first-round RT-PCR was run on the TCR CDR3. TCRdb processed the multiplex PCR reads anew with MiXCR; each CDR3 protein has one entry. The repertoire holds hundreds of thousands of distinct CDR3 sequences, with approximately 15% as singletons. This receptor was obtained from a woman between 40 and 55 years old with Graves' hyperthyroidism. Source material: blood.

CDR3 bases: TGCAGCGTTGAATCTGGTAGTGGGAACACTGAAGCTTTCTTT. Amino acids: CSVESGSGNTEAFF. This chain connects TRBV29-1 to TRBJ1-1; D gene ambiguous. Looked up from germline, CDR1 is SQVTM and CDR2 is ANQGSEA. This CDR3 comprises 14 residues. Trimming took 2 bases from V and 1 from J, leaving 11 bases between them.